The 8 T cell receptor beta chains reported below all come from one sample, sequenced in a study of identical twins. MiXCR, applied by TCRdb to the 5' RACE reads, yields one record per CDR3 protein. In the table there are 600,000 to 850,000 distinct CDR3 sequences, approximately 18% of which are singletons. This sample also appeared in a second study, on T cells expressing NK-cell markers.

The specimen sequenced was PBMCs. The receptor set was obtained from a woman aged 18-29 years in good health.

The chain links TRBV6-5 to TRBJ1-5; TRBD1 might be the D (6 bases). Deletions cut 11 bases from V and 3 bases from J, with 11 bases between. CDR1 MNHEY and CDR2 SVGAGI come from the germline V gene. This CDR3 is built from 12 residues. In DNA, the CDR3 is TGTGCCTCCCGGGGACACAATCAGCCCCAGCATTTT. This gives the protein CASRGHNQPQHF.

The V call is TRBV12-3 or TRBV12-4, the J call TRBJ1-3, with TRBD1 matching 7 bases. After removal of 6 bases from V and 4 bases from J, the junction contained 9 bases not matched to a gene. This CDR3 comprises 15 residues. CDR3 coding DNA: TGTGCCAGCAGGGGAGACAGGGCTGAGGGAAACACCATATATTTT. It codes for CASRGDRAEGNTIYF.

The rearrangement uses TRBV29-1 and TRBJ2-7, with a possible D match to TRBD2 (5 bases). The V and J ends lost 4 bases and 6 bases respectively, with 13 bases between them. Germline V gene data show CDR1 as SQVTM and CDR2 as ANQGSEA. This CDR3 spans 12 amino acids. CDR3 coding DNA: TGCAGCGTTGGGGTCTTCGGAGGCGAGCAGTACTTC. Its protein is CSVGVFGGEQYF.

The chain combines TRBV15 with TRBJ2-3; 8 bases are shared with TRBD1. CDR1 is LNHNV and CDR2 is YYDKDF in the germline V gene (reference sequence). After removal of 8 bases from V and 4 bases from J, the junction contained 20 bases not matched to a gene. The CDR3 contains 18 residues. CDR3: CATESRGQGFKEADTQYF. As DNA, the CDR3 is TGTGCCACCGAGTCCAGGGGGCAGGGTTTTAAGGAAGCAGATACGCAGTATTTT. Filled out from reference TRBV15 and TRBJ2-3, the complete variable domain reads DAMVIQNPRYQVTQFGKPVTLSCSQTLNHNVMYWYQQKSSQAPKLLFHYYDKDFNNEADTPDNFQSRRPNTSFCFLDIRSPGLGDTAMYLCATESRGQGFKEADTQYFGPGTRLTVL.

The sample holds a few counts of this clonotype. This chain joins TRBV12-3 or TRBV12-4 and TRBJ1-4; D unresolved. The CDR3 loop spans 13 amino acids. With 6 bases removed from V and 6 bases from J, the gap between germline ends came to 11 bases. CDR3: CASSLRLDEKLFF. CDR3 DNA: TGTGCCAGCAGCCTGCGTCTGGATGAAAAACTGTTTTTT.

This clonotype has just a few counts. The chain uses TRBV12-3 or TRBV12-4 and TRBJ1-1, with D unclear. Trimming removed 0 bases from V and 4 bases from J, with 6 bases in between. The CDR3 runs 13 residues. This chain's CDR3 is CASSLAYSTEAFF. The CDR3, as DNA: TGTGCCAGCAGTTTAGCTTACAGCACTGAAGCTTTCTTT.

The genes are TRBV6-6 and TRBJ1-1; D gene unclear. Trimming took off 6 bases at V and 12 bases at J, with 17 bases between the two ends. The germline CDR1 and CDR2 sequences are MNHNY and SVGAGI (reference sequence). This CDR3 has 12 amino acids. The CDR3 spells CASSPGSRNSFF. CDR3 coding DNA: TGTGCCAGCAGCCCAGGTTCAAGAAACTCTTTCTTT.

A note on this clonotype: The CDR3 does not close with the conserved phenylalanine or tryptophan, likely indicating a read error. No DNA is shown, since the ends of the CDR3 on it are uncertain; the CDR3 is the one TCRdb lists. The chain uses TRBV20-1 and TRBJ2-1; TRBD2 reflects the table's D call only, with no check against the DNA. With termini counted, the CDR3 has 12 amino acids. Germline V gene data show CDR1 as DFQATT and CDR2 as SNEGSKA (reference sequence). The CDR3 loop is CSARGLAGGPRL.